This T cell receptor beta chain was sequenced for a study of identical twins. Study results and caveats: Models came in too low on out-of-frame TCR alpha sharing in monozygotic twins. Insertion counts were lower in abundant cord blood beta clonotypes, a trend that memory repertoires did not show.

Unique molecular identifiers were present on cDNA, and template switching added a universal primer site. One entry per CDR3 protein, called by TCRdb with MiXCR from the 5' RACE reads. The sample lists about 220,000 distinct CDR3 sequences; around 10% were seen once. This clonotype was seen ten or more times. Its antigen is still unknown. The germline V and J ends were trimmed by 2 bases and 12 bases, with 14 bases remaining between them. The CDR3 length is 13 residues. CDR1 and CDR2 (germline): SGHAT, FQNNGV. Every sampled donor was Caucasian and healthy. Sequences were obtained from memory (CD45RO+) T cells sorted from blood. This sequence originates from a woman younger than 30 in good health. The chain carries TRBV11-2 and TRBJ2-1, with D unresolved. The chain's CDR3 is CASSLLTGLMQFF. The CDR3 nucleotides read TGTGCCAGCAGCTTATTAACCGGGTTAATGCAGTTCTTC.